The next 14 T cell receptor beta chains were all read from a single sample in a study of human thymus T cells. Resections that were taken during corrective heart surgery supplied the thymus tissue. This table comes from immunoSEQ multiplex PCR, and its TCRdb copy is limited to in-frame clones, with some not included. The sample yields approximately 70,000 clones, roughly 94% seen once. Sequencing was done on a sample of thymus tissue. These receptors all come from a girl in the first two years of life with a congenital heart defect but otherwise immunologically healthy.

The chain combines TRBV29-1 with TRBJ2-3, with 11 nucleotides matching TRBD1. Unmatched junction bases numbered 5, after V lost 6 bases and J lost 0 bases. Germline values: CDR1 SQVTM, CDR2 ANQGSEA. The CDR3 runs to 15 residues. The CDR3 region is CSVEGDRGSTDTQYF. The CDR3 region has the DNA TGCAGCGTGGAGGGGGACAGGGGGAGCACAGATACGCAGTATTTT.

The table lists this clone with a count of one. The chain combines TRBV27 with TRBJ2-1, with TRBD2 matching over 11 bases. The CDR3 length is 18 residues. J was trimmed by 2 bases and V by 6 bases; bases with no gene match: 12. Germline CDR1 MNHEY, CDR2 SMNVEV (reference sequence). The CDR3 protein is CASSRPDRGLAAYNEQFF. DNA of the CDR3: TGTGCCAGCAGCCGTCCGGACAGGGGACTAGCGGCCTACAATGAGCAGTTCTTC.

The chain links TRBV9 to TRBJ1-1, with D possibly TRBD1 on 6 matching bases. The ends were cut back, 1 base at V and 0 bases at J, with 13 bases in the middle. Germline loops: CDR1 SGDLS, CDR2 YYNGEE. This CDR3 region has 16 residues. CDR3 region: CASSVPPDRMNTEAFF. In DNA form, the CDR3 reads TGTGCCAGCAGCGTACCCCCGGACAGAATGAACACTGAAGCTTTCTTT.

The chain recombines TRBV27 with TRBJ2-7; D is possibly TRBD2 (7 bases). Between the trimmed V and J ends, which lost 0 bases and 3 bases, there was a span of 24 bases. Per germline, CDR1 MNHEY and CDR2 SMNVEV (reference sequence). This CDR3 comprises 19 residues. DNA of the CDR3: TGTGCCAGCAGTTTATCGATAATTGTGCGGGGGCAAAGGGTCTACGAGCAGTACTTC. This codes for CASSLSIIVRGQRVYEQYF.

This chain uses TRBV4-3 with TRBJ2-2; 9 bases are a match to TRBD1. J lost 5 bases, V lost 0 bases, and 7 bases had no gene match. Looked up from germline, CDR1 is LGHNA and CDR2 is YSLEER. The CDR3 length is 17 residues. The DNA of the CDR3 is TGCGCCAGCAGCCAAGATGGGGGACAGGGTGGAACCGGGGAGCTGTTTTTT. Amino acids: CASSQDGGQGGTGELFF.

The chain has TRBV19 and TRBJ2-5; no clear D. Germline V gene lookup returns CDR1 LNHDA and CDR2 SQIVND (reference sequence). The CDR3 is 13 amino acids. V was shortened by 7 bases and J by 5 bases, with 14 bases between the two germline ends. DNA for the CDR3: TGTGCCAGTAACGGACCTGACGGTGAGACCCAGTACTTC. It encodes CASNGPDGETQYF.

V and J are TRBV9 and TRBJ2-5; D is possibly TRBD1 (5 bases). The J call is in doubt because the DNA end fits TRBJ2-7 better. Germline CDR1 is SGDLS and CDR2 is YYNGEE. The CDR3 sequence is 14 residues long. This CDR3 is CASSETQVPYEQYF. CDR3 DNA: TGTGCCAGCAGCGAAACACAGGTCCCCTACGAGCAGTACTTC.

The chain employs TRBV28 and TRBJ2-6; D is unresolved. V shed 3 bases and J shed 0 bases, with 9 bases lying between them. Germline assignment: CDR1 MDHEN and CDR2 SYDVKM. The CDR3 covers 16 residues. The CDR3 DNA reads TGTGCCAGCAGTTTGGCCCGGGCCTCTGGGGCCAACGTCCTGACTTTC. It yields the protein CASSLARASGANVLTF.

This clone was seen once. V and J are TRBV11-2 and TRBJ2-7, with D hard to call. The CDR3 sequence is 14 residues long. V dropped 1 base and J dropped 5 bases, with 12 bases sitting between them. Per the germline V gene, CDR1 is SGHAT and CDR2 is FQNNGV. CDR3 loop: CASSLGWWVDEQYF. The CDR3 region has the DNA TGTGCCAGCAGCTTAGGGTGGTGGGTTGACGAGCAGTACTTC. Full variable domain (rest looked up from reference TRBV11-2 and TRBJ2-7): EAGVAQSPRYKIIEKRQSVAFWCNPISGHATLYWYQQILGQGPKLLIQFQNNGVVDDSQLPKDRFSAERLKGVDSTLKIQPAKLEDSAVYLCASSLGWWVDEQYFGPGTRLTVT.

The chain employs TRBV5-1 and TRBJ2-3; 9 bases fit TRBD1. J lost 1 base, V lost 4 bases, and 1 base had no gene match. CDR3 size: 14 residues. Germline-derived CDR1 and CDR2 are SGHRS and YFSETQ. CDR3 in DNA: TGCGCCAGCAGCGGGACAGGGCGCACAGATACGCAGTATTTT. It translates to CASSGTGRTDTQYF. The whole variable domain, filled in from reference TRBV5-1 and TRBJ2-3, reads KAGVTQTPRYLIKTRGQQVTLSCSPISGHRSVSWYQQTPGQGLQFLFEYFSETQRNKGNFPGRFSGRQFSNSRSEMNVSTLELGDSALYLCASSGTGRTDTQYFGPGTRLTVL.

This chain joins TRBV7-6 and TRBJ2-5; no reliable D call. The germline CDR1 and CDR2 sequences are SGHVS and FNYEAQ. The V end lost 1 base, the J end lost 4 bases, and 10 bases lay between the germline ends. This CDR3 region has 14 residues. The CDR3 reads CASSLGGGRETQYF. CDR3 coding DNA: TGTGCCAGCAGCTTAGGTGGCGGTAGAGAGACCCAGTACTTC. The entire variable domain, with the rest obtained from reference TRBV7-6 and TRBJ2-5, is as follows: GAGVSQSPRYKVTKRGQDVALRCDPISGHVSLYWYRQALGQGPEFLTYFNYEAQQDKSGLPNDRFSAERPEGSISTLTIQRTEQRDSAMYRCASSLGGGRETQYFGPGTRLLVL.

The V call is TRBV14, the J call TRBJ2-5, with 9 nucleotides matching TRBD1. The V gene's germline CDR1 is SGHDN and CDR2 FVKESK. J gave up 3 bases and V 0 bases, and 14 bases lay outside the gene matches. The CDR3 runs 19 residues. The CDR3 DNA sequence: TGTGCCAGCAGCCAAGACGGACAGAGGACAGGGGAGTTGAAAGAGACCCAGTACTTC. Protein product: CASSQDGQRTGELKETQYF.

This chain joins TRBV4-3 and TRBJ1-1; perhaps TRBD1 as D (6 bases). The CDR3 has 16 amino acids. Germline-derived CDR1 and CDR2 are LGHNA and YSLEER. Trimming cost V 5 bases and J 1 base, with 17 bases left between them. As DNA, the CDR3 is TGCGCCAGCAGCGACAGGAGGCCAAAACGGAACACTGAAGCTTTCTTT. Translation: CASSDRRPKRNTEAFF.

This chain joins TRBV12-5 and TRBJ2-1; no definite D call. The CDR3 has 15 residues. Looked up from germline, CDR1 is LGHNT and CDR2 is FRNRAP. Trimming removed 3 bases from V and 9 bases from J, with 18 bases in between. This chain's CDR3 is CASGFNSSFTSEQFF. The CDR3, as DNA: TGTGCTAGTGGTTTCAACTCCTCCTTTACATCTGAGCAGTTCTTC.